This T cell receptor (beta chain) was recorded in a study of shared clonotypes between healthy human individuals. Produced via immunoSEQ multiplex PCR; TCRdb's table is partial and in-frame only. Of millions of clones in the sample, roughly nine tenths were seen once. Germline-derived CDR1 and CDR2 are LNHDA and SQIVND (reference sequence). Deletions cut 10 bases from V and 4 bases from J, with 17 bases between. The CDR3 runs 13 residues. Material: naive CD4+ T cells sorted from blood. The subset denotes: CD45RA+ positively selected. The sequence was collected from a man between 18 and 29 years old in good health. The rearrangement links TRBV19 to TRBJ2-7; perhaps TRBD1 as D (5 bases). The CDR3 protein is CATAQGAGYEQYF. The CDR3 DNA sequence: TGTGCCACGGCCCAAGGGGCTGGTTACGAGCAGTACTTC.